The rows below give T cell receptor beta chains drawn from one sample of a study of cytomegalovirus exposure and HLA in healthy donors. The method was immunoSEQ multiplex PCR; TCRdb's version includes in-frame clones alone and lacks a portion of them. The sample yields 150,000 or so clones, around 80% seen once. Sequences were obtained from PBMCs. Receptors originate from a man younger than 40 in good health and CMV-seropositive. The CDR3 runs from the conserved cysteine through the conserved F or W. The D gene is left open where the match is weak. Size values are once, few and many counts, or a class for expanded clones, and some rows have none.

TRBV2	TRBJ2-4	.	TRBD1	TGTGCCAGCAGCGACAGTACAGGGGGCTTAAACATTCAGTACTTC	CASSDSTGGLNIQYF
TRBV6-6	TRBJ1-5	once	.	TGTGCCAGCACCAATGGGGGGGCAAGCCAGCCCCAGCATTTT	CASTNGGASQPQHF
TRBV5-4	TRBJ1-4	.	.	TGTGCCAGCAGCCCCCAGGGCAGCAATGAAAAACTGTTTTTT	CASSPQGSNEKLFF
TRBV6-1	TRBJ1-5	few	TRBD1	TGTGCCAGCAGTGAAGACAGGGGTAGTCAGCCCCAGCATTTT	CASSEDRGSQPQHF
TRBV6-5	TRBJ2-2	.	.	TGTGCCGGCAGTTACTCTCTTGACACCGGGGAGCTGTTTTTT	CAGSYSLDTGELFF
TRBV10-3	TRBJ2-1	.	.	TGTGCCATCAGTGAGTCGTATAGTAAGAATGAGCAGTTCTTC	CAISESYSKNEQFF
TRBV5-4	TRBJ2-7	.	TRBD2	TGTGCCAGCACCTCTGGGGATGGGGGAGGGCCTCAGGAGCAGTACTTC	CASTSGDGGGPQEQYF
TRBV5-1	TRBJ2-1	.	.	TGCGCCAGCAGCTTGGATGGAGCGGGCCCATACAATGAGCAGTTCTTC	CASSLDGAGPYNEQFF
TRBV5-4	TRBJ2-7	.	.	TGTGCCAGCAGCCCCACCCAGGGCGCAATTTACGAGCAGTACTTC	CASSPTQGAIYEQYF
TRBV4-2	TRBJ2-5	.	TRBD1	TGTGCCAGCAGCCAGGGACAGGGTCGAGAGACCCAGTACTTC	CASSQGQGRETQYF
TRBV5-1	TRBJ2-1	.	TRBD2	TGCGCCAGCAGCTACTTTTTACTAGCGGGAGGGCCTTCCTACAATGAGCAGTTCTTC	CASSYFLLAGGPSYNEQFF
TRBV29-1	TRBJ2-1	.	.	TGCAGCGTTGTAGCCGGCTTGGGTGAGCAGTTCTTC	CSVVAGLGEQFF
TRBV27	TRBJ1-4	.	.	TGTGCCAGCAGACTCTCATCCGGAGCTAATGAAAAACTGTTTTTT	CASRLSSGANEKLFF
TRBV5-8	TRBJ1-5	.	.	TGTGCCAGCAGCCTCCCGGGTGGCCTATCGCTCTCGGCCCAGCATTTT	CASSLPGGLSLSAQHF
TRBV4-1	TRBJ1-4	.	.	TGCGCCAGCAGCCAAGATGGTCGGGGAGGAGAAAAACTGTTTTTT	CASSQDGRGGEKLFF
TRBV15	TRBJ1-2	.	TRBD1	TGTGCCACCAGCAGACTTACAGGGGGCGATGGCTACACCTTC	CATSRLTGGDGYTF
TRBV5-6	TRBJ1-6	.	.	TGTGCCAGCAGCCGACAGGAGTCTAATAATTCACCCCTCCACTTT	CASSRQESNNSPLHF
TRBV6-5	TRBJ2-1	.	.	TGTGCCAGCAGTTACTCGGAGGGGTACTCCTACAATGAGCAGTTCTTC	CASSYSEGYSYNEQFF
TRBV29-1	TRBJ2-7	.	TRBD2	TGCAGCGCTTTAGGACTAGCGGGAGCTGAGTACGAGCAGTACTTC	CSALGLAGAEYEQYF
TRBV5-1	TRBJ2-4	.	TRBD1	TGCGCCAGCAGCTTGGCTTCCGGGACAGGGATTGGGGGGAAAAACATTCAGTACTTC	CASSLASGTGIGGKNIQYF
TRBV28	TRBJ2-7	.	TRBD2	TGTGCCAGCAGTTTGAGAGTAGCGGGGGCTCTCCTCTACGAGCAGTACTTC	CASSLRVAGALLYEQYF
TRBV2	TRBJ2-2	.	TRBD1	TGTGCCAGCAGACCTACAGGGGGCCGGGAGCTGTTTTTT	CASRPTGGRELFF
TRBV15	TRBJ2-6	.	.	TGTGCCACCAGCAGAGGGGGACTCCAGAGCTCTGGGGCCAACGTCCTGACTTTC	CATSRGGLQSSGANVLTF
TRBV5-4	TRBJ2-3	.	TRBD2	TGTGCCAGCAGCCCTGGAGTAGTAGCGGGGGGGCAAGATACGCAGTATTTT	CASSPGVVAGGQDTQYF
TRBV7-2	TRBJ1-2	.	TRBD1	TGTGCCAGCAGCTTACATTCGGCCGGGACAGGGGATTATGATGGCTACACCTTC	CASSLHSAGTGDYDGYTF
TRBV5-8	TRBJ1-6	few	TRBD1	TGTGCCAGCAGCCAAGAACAGGGGTACAGTTCACCCCTCCACTTT	CASSQEQGYSSPLHF
TRBV5-1	TRBJ2-7	.	TRBD1	TGCGCCAGCAGCTTCGGGACAGGGGCCTACGAGCAGTACTTC	CASSFGTGAYEQYF